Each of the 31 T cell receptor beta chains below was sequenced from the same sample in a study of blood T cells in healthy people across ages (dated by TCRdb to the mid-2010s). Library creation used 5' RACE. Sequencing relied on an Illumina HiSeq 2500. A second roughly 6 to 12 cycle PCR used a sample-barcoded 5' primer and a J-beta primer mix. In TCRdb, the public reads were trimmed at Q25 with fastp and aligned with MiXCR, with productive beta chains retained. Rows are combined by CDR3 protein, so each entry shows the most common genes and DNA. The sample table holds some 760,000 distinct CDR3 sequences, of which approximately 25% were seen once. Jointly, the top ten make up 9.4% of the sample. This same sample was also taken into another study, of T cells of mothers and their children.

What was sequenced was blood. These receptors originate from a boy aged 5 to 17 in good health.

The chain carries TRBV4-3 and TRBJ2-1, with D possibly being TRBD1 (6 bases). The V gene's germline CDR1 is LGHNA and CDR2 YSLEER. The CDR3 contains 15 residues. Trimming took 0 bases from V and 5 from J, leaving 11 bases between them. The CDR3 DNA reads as TGCGCCAGCAGCCAAGATGGGCAGGGGAACAATGAGCAGTTCTTC. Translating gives CASSQDGQGNNEQFF.

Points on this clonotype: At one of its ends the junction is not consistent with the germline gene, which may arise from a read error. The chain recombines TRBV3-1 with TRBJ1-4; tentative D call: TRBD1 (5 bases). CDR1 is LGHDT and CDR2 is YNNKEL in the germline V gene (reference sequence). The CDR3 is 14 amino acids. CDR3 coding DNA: TGTGCCAGCAGCCAAAGCGGGGCTGGGGAAAAACCGTTTTTT. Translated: CASSQSGAGEKPFF.

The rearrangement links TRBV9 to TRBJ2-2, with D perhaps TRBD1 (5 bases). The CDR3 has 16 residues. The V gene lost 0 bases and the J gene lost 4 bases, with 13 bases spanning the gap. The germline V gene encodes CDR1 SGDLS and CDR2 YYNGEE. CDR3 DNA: TGTGCCAGCAGCGTAGCTCAGGGCTTGGGCACCGGGGAGCTGTTTTTT. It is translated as CASSVAQGLGTGELFF.

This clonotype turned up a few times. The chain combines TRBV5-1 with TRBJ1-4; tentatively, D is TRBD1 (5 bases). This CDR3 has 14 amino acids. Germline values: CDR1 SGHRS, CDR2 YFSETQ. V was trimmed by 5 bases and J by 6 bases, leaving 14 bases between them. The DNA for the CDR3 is TGCGCCAGCAGGCGACCAGGGTCGGATGAAAAACTGTTTTTT. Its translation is CASRRPGSDEKLFF.

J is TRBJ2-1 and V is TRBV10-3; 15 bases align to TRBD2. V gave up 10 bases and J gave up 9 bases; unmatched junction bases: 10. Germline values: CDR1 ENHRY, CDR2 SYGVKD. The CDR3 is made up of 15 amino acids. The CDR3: CATREGTSGRSEQFF. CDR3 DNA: TGTGCCACTCGAGAAGGGACTAGCGGGAGGAGTGAGCAGTTCTTC.

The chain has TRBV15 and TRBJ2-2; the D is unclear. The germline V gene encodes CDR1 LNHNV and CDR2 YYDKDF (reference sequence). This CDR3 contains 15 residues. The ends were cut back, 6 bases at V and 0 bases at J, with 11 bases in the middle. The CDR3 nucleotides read TGTGCCACCAGAGAGACTGCAGCGAACACCGGGGAGCTGTTTTTT. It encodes CATRETAANTGELFF.

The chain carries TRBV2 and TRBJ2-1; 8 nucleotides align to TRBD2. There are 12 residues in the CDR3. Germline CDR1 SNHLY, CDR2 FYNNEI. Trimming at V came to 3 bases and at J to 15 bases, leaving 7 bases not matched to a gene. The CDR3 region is CASSESGGRRFF. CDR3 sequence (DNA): TGTGCCAGCAGTGAGAGCGGGGGCAGGAGGTTCTTC.

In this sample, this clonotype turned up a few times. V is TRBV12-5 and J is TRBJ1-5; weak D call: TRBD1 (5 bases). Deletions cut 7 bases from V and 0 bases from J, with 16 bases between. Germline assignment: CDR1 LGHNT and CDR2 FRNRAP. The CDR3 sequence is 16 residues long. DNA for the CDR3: TGTGCTAGTGCCGCCAGAGGGGCTAATAGCAATCAGCCCCAGCATTTT. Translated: CASAARGANSNQPQHF.

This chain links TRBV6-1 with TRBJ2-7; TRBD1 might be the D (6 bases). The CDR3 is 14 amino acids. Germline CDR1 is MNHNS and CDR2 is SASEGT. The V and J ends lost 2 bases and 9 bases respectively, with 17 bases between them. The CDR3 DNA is TGTGCCAGCAGTGAACGGGGTAGAGGGGGAATGCAGTACTTC. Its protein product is CASSERGRGGMQYF.

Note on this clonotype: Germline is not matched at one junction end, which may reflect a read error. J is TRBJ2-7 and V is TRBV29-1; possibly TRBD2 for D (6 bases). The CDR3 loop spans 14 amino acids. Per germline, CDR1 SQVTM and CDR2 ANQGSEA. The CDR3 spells CSVAMGLTSYEQCF. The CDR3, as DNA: TGCAGCGTTGCTATGGGACTCACCTCCTACGAGCAGTGCTTC.

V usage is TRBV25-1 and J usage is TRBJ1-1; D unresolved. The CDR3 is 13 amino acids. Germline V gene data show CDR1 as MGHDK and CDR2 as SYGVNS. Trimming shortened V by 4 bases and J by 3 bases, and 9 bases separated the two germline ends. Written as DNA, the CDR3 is TGTGCCAGCAGTGCAGGTGGGTACACTGAAGCTTTCTTT. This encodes CASSAGGYTEAFF. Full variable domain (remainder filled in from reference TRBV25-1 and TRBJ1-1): EADIYQTPRYLVIGTGKKITLECSQTMGHDKMYWYQQDPGMELHLIHYSYGVNSTEKGDLSSESTVSRIRTEHFPLTLESARPSHTSQYLCASSAGGYTEAFFGQGTRLTVV.

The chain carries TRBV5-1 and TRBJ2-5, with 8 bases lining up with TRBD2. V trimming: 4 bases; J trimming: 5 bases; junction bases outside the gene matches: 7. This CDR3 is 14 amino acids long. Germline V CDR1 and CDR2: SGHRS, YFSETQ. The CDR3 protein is CASSPSGGLETQYF. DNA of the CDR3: TGCGCCAGCAGCCCATCGGGGGGGCTGGAGACCCAGTACTTC.

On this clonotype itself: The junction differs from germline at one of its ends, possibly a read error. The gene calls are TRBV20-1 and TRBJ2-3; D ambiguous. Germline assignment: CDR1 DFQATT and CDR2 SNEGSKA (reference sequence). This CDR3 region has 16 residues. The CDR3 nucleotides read TGCAGTGCTAGAGATTACCGCGCAGCGAACACATATACGCAGTATTTT. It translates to CSARDYRAANTYTQYF.

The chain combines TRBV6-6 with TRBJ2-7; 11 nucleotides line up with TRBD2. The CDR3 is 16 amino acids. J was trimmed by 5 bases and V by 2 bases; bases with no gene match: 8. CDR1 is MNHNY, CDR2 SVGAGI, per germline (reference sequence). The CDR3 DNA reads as TGTGCCAGCAGTTACGGGATAGCGGGAGGGCCGGACGAGCAGTACTTC. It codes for CASSYGIAGGPDEQYF.

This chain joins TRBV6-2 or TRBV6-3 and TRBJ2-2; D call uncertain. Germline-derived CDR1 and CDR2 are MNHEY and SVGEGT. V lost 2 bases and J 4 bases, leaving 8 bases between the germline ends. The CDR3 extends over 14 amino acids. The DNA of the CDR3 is TGTGCCAGCAGTTACCGCCTTTCCACCGGGGAGCTGTTTTTT. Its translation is CASSYRLSTGELFF.

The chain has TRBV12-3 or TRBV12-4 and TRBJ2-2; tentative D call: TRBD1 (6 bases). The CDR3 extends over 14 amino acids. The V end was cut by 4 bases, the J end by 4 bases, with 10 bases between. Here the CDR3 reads CASSSGTFTGELFF. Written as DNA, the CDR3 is TGTGCCAGCAGTTCCGGGACATTCACCGGGGAGCTGTTTTTT.

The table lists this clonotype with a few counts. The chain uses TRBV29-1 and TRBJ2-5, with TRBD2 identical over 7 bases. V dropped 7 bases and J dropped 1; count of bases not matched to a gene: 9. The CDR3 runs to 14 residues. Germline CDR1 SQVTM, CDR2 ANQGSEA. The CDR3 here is CSADTGEGQETQYF. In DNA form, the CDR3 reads TGCAGCGCTGACACCGGGGAGGGCCAAGAGACCCAGTACTTC.

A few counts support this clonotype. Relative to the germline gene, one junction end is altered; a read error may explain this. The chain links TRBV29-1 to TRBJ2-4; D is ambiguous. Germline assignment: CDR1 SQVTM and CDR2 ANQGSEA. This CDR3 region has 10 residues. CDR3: CSVGENIQHF. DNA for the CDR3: TGCAGCGTTGGCGAAAACATTCAGCACTTC.

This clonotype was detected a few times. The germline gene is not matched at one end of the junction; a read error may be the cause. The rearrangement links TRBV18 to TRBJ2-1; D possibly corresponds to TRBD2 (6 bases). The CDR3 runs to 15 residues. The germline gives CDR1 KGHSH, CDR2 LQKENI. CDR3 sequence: CASSLSGSTYNEQLF. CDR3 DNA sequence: TGTGCCAGCTCACTTAGCGGAAGCACCTACAATGAGCAGCTCTTC.

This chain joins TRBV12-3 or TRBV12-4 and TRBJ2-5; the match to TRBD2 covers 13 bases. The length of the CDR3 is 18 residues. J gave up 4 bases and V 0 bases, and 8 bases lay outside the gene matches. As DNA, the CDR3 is TGTGCCAGCAGTTTAGCGTCGAGACTAGCGGGAGGTGGAGAGACCCAGTACTTC. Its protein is CASSLASRLAGGGETQYF.

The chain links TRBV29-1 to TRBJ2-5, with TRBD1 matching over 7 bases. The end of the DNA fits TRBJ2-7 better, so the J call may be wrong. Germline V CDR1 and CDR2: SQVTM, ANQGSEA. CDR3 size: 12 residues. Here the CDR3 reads CSAMGQFYEQYF. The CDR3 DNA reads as TGCAGCGCCATGGGACAGTTCTACGAGCAGTACTTC.

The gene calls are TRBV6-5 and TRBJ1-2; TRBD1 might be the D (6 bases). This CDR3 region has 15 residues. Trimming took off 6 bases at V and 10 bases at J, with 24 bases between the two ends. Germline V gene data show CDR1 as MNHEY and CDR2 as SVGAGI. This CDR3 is CASRLWDTPPSDYTF. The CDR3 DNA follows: TGTGCCAGCAGACTGTGGGACACCCCGCCTTCTGACTACACCTTC.

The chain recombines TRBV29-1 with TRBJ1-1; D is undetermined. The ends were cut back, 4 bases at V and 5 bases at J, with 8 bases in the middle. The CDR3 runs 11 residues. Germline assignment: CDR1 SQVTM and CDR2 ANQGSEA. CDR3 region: CSVVAGTEAFF. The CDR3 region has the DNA TGCAGCGTTGTCGCCGGTACTGAAGCTTTCTTT.

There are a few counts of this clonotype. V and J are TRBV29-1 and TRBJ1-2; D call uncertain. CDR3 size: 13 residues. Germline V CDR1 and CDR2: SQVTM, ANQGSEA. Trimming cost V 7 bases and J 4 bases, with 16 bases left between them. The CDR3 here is CSAGPGGSYGYTF. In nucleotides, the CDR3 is TGCAGCGCTGGACCGGGAGGATCCTATGGCTACACCTTC.

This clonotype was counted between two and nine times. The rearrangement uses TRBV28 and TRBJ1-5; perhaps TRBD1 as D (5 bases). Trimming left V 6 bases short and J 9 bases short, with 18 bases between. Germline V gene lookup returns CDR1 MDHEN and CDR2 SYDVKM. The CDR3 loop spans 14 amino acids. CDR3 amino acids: CASRLRGAPRPQHF. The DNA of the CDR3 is TGTGCCAGCAGGCTAAGGGGAGCTCCCCGGCCCCAGCATTTT.

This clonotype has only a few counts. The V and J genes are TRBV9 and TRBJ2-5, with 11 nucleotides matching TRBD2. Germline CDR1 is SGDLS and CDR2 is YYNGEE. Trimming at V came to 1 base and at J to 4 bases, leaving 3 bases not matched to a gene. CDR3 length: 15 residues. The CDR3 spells CASSVHGTSGETQYF. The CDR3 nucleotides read TGTGCCAGCAGCGTACATGGGACTAGCGGAGAGACCCAGTACTTC.

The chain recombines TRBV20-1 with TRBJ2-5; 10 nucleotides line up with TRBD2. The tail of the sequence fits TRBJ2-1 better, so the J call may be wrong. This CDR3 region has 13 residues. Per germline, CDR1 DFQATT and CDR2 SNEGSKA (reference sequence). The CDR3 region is CSAESGGANEQFF. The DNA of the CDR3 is TGCAGTGCTGAAAGCGGGGGGGCGAATGAGCAGTTCTTC.

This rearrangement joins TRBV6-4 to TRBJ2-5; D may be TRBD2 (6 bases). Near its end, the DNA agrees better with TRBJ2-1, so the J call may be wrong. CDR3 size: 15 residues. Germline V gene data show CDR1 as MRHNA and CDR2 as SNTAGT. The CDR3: CASFPRGRGYNEQFF. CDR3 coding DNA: TGTGCCAGCTTTCCCCGGGGGAGAGGGTACAATGAGCAGTTCTTC.

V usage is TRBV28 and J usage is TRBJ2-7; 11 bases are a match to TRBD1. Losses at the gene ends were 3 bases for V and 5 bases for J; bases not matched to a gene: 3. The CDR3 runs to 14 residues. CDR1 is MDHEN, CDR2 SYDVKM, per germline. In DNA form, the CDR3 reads TGTGCCAGCAGTTTGGACAGGGGGCCAGACGAGCAGTACTTC. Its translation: CASSLDRGPDEQYF. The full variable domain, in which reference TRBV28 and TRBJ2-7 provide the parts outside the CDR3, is DVKVTQSSRYLVKRTGEKVFLECVQDMDHENMFWYRQDPGLGLRLIYFSYDVKMKEKGDIPEGYSVSREKKERFSLILESASTNQTSMYLCASSLDRGPDEQYFGPGTRLTVT.

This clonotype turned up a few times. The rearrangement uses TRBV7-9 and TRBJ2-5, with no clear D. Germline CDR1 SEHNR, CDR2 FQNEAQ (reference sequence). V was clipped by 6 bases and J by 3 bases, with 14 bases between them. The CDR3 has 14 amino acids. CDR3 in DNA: TGTGCCAGCAGAGAATCAGGAACGAAAGAGACCCAGTACTTC. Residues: CASRESGTKETQYF.

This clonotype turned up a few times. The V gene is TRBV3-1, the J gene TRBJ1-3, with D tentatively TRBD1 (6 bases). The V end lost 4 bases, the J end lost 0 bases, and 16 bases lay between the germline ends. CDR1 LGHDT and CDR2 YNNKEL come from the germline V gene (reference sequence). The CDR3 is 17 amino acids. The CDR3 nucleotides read TGTGCCAGCAGCCCCTTGGGGGCGACAGGCTCTGGAAACACCATATATTTT. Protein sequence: CASSPLGATGSGNTIYF.